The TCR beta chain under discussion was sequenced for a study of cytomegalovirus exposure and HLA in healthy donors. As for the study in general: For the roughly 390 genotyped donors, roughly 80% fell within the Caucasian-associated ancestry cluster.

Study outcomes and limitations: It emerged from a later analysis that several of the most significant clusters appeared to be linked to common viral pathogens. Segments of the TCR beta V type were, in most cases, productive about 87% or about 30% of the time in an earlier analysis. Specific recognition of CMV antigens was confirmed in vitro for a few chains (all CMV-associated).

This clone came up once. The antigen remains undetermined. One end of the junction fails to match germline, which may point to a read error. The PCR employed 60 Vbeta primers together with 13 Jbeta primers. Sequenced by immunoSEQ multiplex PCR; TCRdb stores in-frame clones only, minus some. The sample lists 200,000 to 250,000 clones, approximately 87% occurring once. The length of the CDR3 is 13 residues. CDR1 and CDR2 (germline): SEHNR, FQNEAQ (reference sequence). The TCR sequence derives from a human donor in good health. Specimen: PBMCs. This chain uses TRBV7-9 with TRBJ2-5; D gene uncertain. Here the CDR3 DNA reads TGTTCCAGCAGCTTAGCCAACCAAGAGACCCAGTACTTC. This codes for CSSSLANQETQYF.